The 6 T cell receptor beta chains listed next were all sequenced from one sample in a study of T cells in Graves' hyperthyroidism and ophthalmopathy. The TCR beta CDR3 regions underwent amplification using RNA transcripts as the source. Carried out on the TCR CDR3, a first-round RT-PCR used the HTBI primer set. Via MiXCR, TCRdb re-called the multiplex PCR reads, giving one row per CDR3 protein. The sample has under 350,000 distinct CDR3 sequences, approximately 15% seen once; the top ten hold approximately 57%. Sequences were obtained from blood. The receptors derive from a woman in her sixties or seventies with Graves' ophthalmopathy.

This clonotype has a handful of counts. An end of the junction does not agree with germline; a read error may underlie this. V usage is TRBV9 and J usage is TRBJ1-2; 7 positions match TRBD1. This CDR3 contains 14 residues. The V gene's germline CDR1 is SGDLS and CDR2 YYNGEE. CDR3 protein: CASSAGDRPYGYIF. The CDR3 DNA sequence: TGTGCCAGCAGCGCGGGGGACAGACCCTATGGCTACATCTTC. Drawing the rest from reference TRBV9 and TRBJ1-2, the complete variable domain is DSGVTQTPKHLITATGQRVTLRCSPRSGDLSVYWYQQSLDQGLQFLIQYYNGEERAKGNILERFSAQQFPDLHSELNLSSLELGDSALYFCASSAGDRPYGYIFGSGTRLTVV.

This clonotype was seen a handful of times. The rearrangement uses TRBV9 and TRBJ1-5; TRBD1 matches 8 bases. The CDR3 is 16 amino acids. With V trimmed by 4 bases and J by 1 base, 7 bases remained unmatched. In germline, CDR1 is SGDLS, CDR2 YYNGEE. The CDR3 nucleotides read TGTGCCAGCAGCCCACAGGGGGATGGAAGCAATCAGCCCCAGCATTTT. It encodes CASSPQGDGSNQPQHF.

CDR3 sequence reads: CASSSRGGQGAEQYF. DNA of the CDR3: TGTGCCAGCAGCTCTCGGGGGGGACAGGGGGCCGAGCAGTACTTC. The chain recombines TRBV7-9 with TRBJ2-7; TRBD1 matches 12 bases. J was trimmed by 6 bases and V by 4 bases; bases with no gene match: 7. CDR1 and CDR2 (germline): SEHNR, FQNEAQ (reference sequence). The CDR3 covers 15 residues. Full variable domain (outside the CDR3, taken from reference TRBV7-9 and TRBJ2-7): DTGVSQNPRHKITKRGQNVTFRCDPISEHNRLYWYRQTLGQGPEFLTYFQNEAQLEKSRLLSDRFSAERPKGSFSTLEIQRTEQGDSAMYLCASSSRGGQGAEQYFGPGTRLTVT.

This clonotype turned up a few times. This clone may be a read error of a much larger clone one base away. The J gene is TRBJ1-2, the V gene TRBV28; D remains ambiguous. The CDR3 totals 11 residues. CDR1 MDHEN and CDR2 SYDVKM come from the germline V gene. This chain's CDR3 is CAGEGNYGYAF. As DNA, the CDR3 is TGTGCCGGGGAAGGGAACTATGGCTACGCCTTC.

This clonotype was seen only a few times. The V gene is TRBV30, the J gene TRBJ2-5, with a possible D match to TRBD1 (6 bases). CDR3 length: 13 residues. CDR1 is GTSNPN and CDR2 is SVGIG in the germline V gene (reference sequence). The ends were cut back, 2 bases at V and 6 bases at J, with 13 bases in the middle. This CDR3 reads CAWSKQGMKTQYF. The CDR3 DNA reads TGTGCCTGGAGTAAACAGGGTATGAAGACCCAGTACTTC.

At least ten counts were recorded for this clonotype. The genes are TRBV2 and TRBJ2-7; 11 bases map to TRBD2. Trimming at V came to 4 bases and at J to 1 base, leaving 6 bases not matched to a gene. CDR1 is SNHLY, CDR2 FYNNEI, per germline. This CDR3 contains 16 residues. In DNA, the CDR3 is TGTGCCAGCAGTGTTAGCCTAGCGGGGGGTTCCTACGAGCAGTACTTC. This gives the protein CASSVSLAGGSYEQYF.